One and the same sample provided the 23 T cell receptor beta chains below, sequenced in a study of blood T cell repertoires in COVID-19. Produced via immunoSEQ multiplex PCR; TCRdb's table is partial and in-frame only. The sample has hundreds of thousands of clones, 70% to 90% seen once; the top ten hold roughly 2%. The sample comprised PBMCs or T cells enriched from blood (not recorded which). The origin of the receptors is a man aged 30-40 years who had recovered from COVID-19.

DNA for the CDR3: TGTGCCACCAGCAGTCTTCAGGGGGTAGCTGGGGCCAACGTCCTGACTTTC. This translates into CATSSLQGVAGANVLTF. The rearrangement uses TRBV15 and TRBJ2-6, with 7 positions matching TRBD1. The CDR3 is 17 residues long. The V and J ends lost 3 bases and 2 bases, in that order; junction bases with no gene match: 7. Looked up from germline, CDR1 is LNHNV and CDR2 is YYDKDF (reference sequence).

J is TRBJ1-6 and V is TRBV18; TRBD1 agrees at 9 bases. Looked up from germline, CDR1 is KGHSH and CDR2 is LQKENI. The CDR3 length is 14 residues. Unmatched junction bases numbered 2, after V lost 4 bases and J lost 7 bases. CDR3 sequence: CASSLGTGNSPLHF. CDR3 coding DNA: TGTGCCAGCTCACTCGGGACAGGGAATTCACCCCTCCACTTT.

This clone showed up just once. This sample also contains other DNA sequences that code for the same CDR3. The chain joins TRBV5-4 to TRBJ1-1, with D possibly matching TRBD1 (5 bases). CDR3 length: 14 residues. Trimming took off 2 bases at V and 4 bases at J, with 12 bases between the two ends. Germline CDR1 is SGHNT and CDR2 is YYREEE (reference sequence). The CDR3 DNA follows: TGTGCCAGCAGCTTTGGCCAGGGTGGCACTGAAGCTTTCTTT. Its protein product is CASSFGQGGTEAFF.

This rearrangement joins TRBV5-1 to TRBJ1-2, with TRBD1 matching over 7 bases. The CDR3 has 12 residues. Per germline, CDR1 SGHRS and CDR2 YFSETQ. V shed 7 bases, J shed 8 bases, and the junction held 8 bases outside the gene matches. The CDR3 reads CASRTGEYGYTF. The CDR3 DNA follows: TGCGCCAGCCGGACAGGAGAATACGGCTACACCTTC.

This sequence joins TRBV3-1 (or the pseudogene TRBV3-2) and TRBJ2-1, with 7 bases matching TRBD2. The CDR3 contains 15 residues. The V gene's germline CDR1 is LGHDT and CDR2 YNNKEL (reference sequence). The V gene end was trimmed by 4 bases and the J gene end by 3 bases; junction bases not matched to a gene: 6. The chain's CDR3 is CASSPQAGSYNEQFF. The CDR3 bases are TGTGCCAGCAGCCCACAAGCGGGGAGCTACAATGAGCAGTTCTTC.

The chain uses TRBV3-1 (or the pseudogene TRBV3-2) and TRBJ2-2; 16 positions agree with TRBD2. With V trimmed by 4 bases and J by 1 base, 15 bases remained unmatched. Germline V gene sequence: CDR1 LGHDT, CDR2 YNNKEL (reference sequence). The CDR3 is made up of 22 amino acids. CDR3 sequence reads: CASSPLYRTGTSGGENTGELFF. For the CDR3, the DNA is TGTGCCAGCAGCCCTCTATATCGTACTGGGACTAGCGGGGGGGAGAACACCGGGGAGCTGTTTTTT.

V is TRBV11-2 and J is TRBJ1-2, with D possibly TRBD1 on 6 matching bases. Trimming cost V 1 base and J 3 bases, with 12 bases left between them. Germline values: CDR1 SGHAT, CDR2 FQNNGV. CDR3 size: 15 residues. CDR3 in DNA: TGTGCCAGCAGCTTAGTAGACAGGCCCGACTATGGCTACACCTTC. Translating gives CASSLVDRPDYGYTF.

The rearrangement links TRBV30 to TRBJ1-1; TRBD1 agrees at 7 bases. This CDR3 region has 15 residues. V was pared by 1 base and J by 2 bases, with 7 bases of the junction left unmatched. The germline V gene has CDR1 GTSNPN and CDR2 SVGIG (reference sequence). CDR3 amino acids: CAWSDPGGINTEAFF. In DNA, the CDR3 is TGTGCCTGGAGTGACCCAGGGGGGATAAACACTGAAGCTTTCTTT.

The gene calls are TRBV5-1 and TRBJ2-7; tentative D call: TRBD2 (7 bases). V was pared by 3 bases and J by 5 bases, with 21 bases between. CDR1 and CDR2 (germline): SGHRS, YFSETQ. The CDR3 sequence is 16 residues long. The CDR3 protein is CASSSTGQGRVDEQYF. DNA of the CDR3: TGCGCCAGCAGCTCGACCGGGCAGGGGAGGGTTGACGAGCAGTACTTC.

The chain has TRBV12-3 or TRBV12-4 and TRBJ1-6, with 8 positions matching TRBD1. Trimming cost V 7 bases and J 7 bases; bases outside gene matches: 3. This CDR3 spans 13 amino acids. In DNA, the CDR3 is TGTGCCAGCACGCGACAGGGGAATTCACCCCTCCACTTT. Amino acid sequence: CASTRQGNSPLHF.

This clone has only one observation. CDR3 DNA: TGCGCCAGCAGCCCGAGATCACAGGGTTTGCGTAACAATGAGCAGTTCTTC. Translation: CASSPRSQGLRNNEQFF. The V call is TRBV4-1, the J call TRBJ2-1, with a weak D call TRBD1 (6 bases). Trimming took 4 bases from V and 5 from J, leaving 21 bases between them. The length of the CDR3 is 17 residues. The germline CDR1 and CDR2 sequences are MGHRA and YSYEKL.

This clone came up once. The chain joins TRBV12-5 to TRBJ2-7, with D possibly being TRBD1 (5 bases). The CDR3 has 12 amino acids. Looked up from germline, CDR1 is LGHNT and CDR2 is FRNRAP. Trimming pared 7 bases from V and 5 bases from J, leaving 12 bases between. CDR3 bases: TGTGCTAGTGCCTCGGACACCCACGAGCAGTACTTC. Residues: CASASDTHEQYF.

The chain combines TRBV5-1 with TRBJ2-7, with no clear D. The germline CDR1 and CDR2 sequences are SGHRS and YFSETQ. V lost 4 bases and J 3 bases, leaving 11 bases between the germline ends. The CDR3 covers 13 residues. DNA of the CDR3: TGCGCCAGCAGCCGACGGAGCCTCTACGAGCAGTACTTC. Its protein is CASSRRSLYEQYF.

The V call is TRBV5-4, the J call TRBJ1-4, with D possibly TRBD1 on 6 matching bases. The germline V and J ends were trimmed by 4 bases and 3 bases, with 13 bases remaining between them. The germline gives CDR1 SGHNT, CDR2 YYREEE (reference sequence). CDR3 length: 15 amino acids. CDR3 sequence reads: CASSTYRDANEKLFF. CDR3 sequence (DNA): TGTGCCAGCAGCACCTACAGGGATGCTAATGAAAAACTGTTTTTT.

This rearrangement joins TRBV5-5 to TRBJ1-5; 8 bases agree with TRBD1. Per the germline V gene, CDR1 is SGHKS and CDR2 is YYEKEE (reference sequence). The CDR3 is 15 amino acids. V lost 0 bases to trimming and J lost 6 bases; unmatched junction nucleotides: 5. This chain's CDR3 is CASSLAGGAGQPQHF. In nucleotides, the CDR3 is TGTGCCAGCAGCTTGGCAGGGGGCGCCGGTCAGCCCCAGCATTTT. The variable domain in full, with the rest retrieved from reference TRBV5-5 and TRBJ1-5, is DAGVTQSPTHLIKTRGQQVTLRCSPISGHKSVSWYQQVLGQGPQFIFQYYEKEERGRGNFPDRFSARQFPNYSSELNVNALLLGDSALYLCASSLAGGAGQPQHFGDGTRLSIL.

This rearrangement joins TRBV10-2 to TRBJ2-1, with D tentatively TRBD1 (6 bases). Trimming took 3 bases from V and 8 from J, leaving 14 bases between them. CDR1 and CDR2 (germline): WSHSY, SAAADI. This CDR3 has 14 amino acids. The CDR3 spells CASSDWTEGDEQFF. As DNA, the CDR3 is TGCGCCAGCAGTGACTGGACAGAAGGGGATGAGCAGTTCTTC.

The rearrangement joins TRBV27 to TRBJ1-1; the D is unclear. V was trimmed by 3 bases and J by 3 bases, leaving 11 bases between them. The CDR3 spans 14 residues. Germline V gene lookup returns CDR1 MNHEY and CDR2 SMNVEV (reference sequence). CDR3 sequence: CASSFHGFYTEAFF. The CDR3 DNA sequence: TGTGCCAGCAGTTTCCACGGGTTTTACACTGAAGCTTTCTTT.

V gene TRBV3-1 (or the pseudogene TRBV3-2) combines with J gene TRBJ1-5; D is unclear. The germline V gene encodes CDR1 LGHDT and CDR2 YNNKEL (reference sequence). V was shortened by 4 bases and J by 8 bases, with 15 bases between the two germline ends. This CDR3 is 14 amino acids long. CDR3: CASSRSAGEEPQHF. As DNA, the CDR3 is TGTGCCAGCAGCCGGTCGGCTGGCGAGGAGCCCCAGCATTTT.

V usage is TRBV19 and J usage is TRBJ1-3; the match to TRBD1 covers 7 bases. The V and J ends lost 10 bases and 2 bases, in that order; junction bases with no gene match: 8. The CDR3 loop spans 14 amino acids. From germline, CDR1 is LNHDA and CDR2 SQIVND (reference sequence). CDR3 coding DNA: TGTGCCACTTGGCCCGGGACAGCTGGAAACACCATATATTTT. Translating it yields CATWPGTAGNTIYF.

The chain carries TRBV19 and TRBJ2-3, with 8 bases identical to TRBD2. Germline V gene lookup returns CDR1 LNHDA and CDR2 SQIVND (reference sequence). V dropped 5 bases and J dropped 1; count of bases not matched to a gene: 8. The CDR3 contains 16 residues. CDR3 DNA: TGTGCCAGTAGTCCTCTGGTTAGCGGGGGCACAGATACGCAGTATTTT. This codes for CASSPLVSGGTDTQYF.

The CDR3 DNA is TGCAGTGCCAGTGGTACTAGCGGGGGGAGATATGAGCAGTTCTTC. The encoded protein is CSASGTSGGRYEQFF. The chain employs TRBV20-1 and TRBJ2-1; 12 bases map to TRBD2. CDR1 and CDR2 (germline): DFQATT, SNEGSKA (reference sequence). V was clipped by 6 bases and J by 8 bases; unmatched bases: 11. This CDR3 is built from 15 residues.

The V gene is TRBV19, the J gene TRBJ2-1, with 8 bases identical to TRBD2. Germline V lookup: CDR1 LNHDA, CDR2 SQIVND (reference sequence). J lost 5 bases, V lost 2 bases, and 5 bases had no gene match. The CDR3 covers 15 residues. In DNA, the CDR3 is TGTGCCAGTAGTATATTAACTAGCGGACACAATGAGCAGTTCTTC. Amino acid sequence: CASSILTSGHNEQFF.

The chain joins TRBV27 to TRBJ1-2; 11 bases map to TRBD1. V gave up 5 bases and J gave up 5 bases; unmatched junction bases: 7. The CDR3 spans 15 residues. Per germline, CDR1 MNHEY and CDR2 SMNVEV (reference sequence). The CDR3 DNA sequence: TGTGCCAGCAGTCCAGGACAGGGGGCGAGATATGGCTACACCTTC. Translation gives CASSPGQGARYGYTF.